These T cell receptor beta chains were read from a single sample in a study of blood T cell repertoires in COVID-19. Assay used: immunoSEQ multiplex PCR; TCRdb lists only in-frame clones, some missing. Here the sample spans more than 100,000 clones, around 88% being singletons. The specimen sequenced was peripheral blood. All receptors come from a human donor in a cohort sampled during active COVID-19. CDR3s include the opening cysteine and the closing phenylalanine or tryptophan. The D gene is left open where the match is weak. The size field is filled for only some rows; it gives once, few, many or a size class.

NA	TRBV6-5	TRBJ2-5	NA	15	TGTGCCAGCAGCTCCGGGGGTACAAGGAAAGAGACCCAGTACTTC	CASSSGGTRKETQYF
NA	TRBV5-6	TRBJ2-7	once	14	TGTGCCAGCACCCCATGGGACACAACCTACGAGCAGTACTTC	CASTPWDTTYEQYF
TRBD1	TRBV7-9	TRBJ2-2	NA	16	TGTGCCAGCAGCTCAGCTTGGGGGACAGGGATAGAGGAGCTGTTTTTT	CASSSAWGTGIEELFF
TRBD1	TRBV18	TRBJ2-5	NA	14	TGTGCCAGCTCACGAACAGGGGGCAAAGAGACCCAGTACTTC	CASSRTGGKETQYF
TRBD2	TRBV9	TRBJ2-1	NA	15	TGTGCCAGCAGCGTCTCCTGGGAGGGCTACAATGAGCAGTTCTTC	CASSVSWEGYNEQFF
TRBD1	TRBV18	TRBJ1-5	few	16	TGTGCCAGCTCACCCGGGACAGGTCCTAGCAATCAGCCCCAGCATTTT	CASSPGTGPSNQPQHF
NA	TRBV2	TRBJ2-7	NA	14	TGTGCCAGCAGGACCCCCGCCGGGGAGAGGGAGCAGTACTTC	CASRTPAGEREQYF
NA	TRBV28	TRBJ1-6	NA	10	TGTGCCAGCAGTTCCGACAGAACCCACTTT	CASSSDRTHF
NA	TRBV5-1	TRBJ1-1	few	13	TGCGCCAGCAGCAATCAAATGAACACTGAAGCTTTCTTT	CASSNQMNTEAFF
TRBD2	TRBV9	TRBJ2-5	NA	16	TGTGCCAGCAGCGCCCGAGTGGGGACTAGCAAGGAGACCCAGTACTTC	CASSARVGTSKETQYF
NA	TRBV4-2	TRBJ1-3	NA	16	TGTGCCAGCAGCCAGGCTCTGGGGGACACTGGAAACACCATATATTTT	CASSQALGDTGNTIYF
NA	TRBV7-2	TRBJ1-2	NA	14	TGTGCCAGCAGCTTTTATGGCGTTCAGGATGGCTACACCTTC	CASSFYGVQDGYTF
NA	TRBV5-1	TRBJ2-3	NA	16	TGCGCCAGCAGCTTGGTTCGGCAGGGGAGCACAGATACGCAGTATTTT	CASSLVRQGSTDTQYF
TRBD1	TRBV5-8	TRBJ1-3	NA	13	TGTGCCAGCAGCCGGACAGGGGGAAACACCATATATTTT	CASSRTGGNTIYF
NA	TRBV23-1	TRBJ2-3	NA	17	TGCGCCAGCAGTCAATCGGGCCCTGCCACGGACACAGATACGCAGTATTTT	CASSQSGPATDTDTQYF
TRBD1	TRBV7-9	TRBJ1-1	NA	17	TGTGCCAGCAGCTTCGGAACAGGGGGCTTGATAAACACTGAAGCTTTCTTT	CASSFGTGGLINTEAFF
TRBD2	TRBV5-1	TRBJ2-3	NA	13	TGCGCCAGCAGCTTGGGACTAGCGGATACGCAGTATTTT	CASSLGLADTQYF
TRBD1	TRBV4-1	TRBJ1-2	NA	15	TGCGCCAGCAGCCAAGATTTTGAGGGGGCGAGTGGCTACACCTTC	CASSQDFEGASGYTF
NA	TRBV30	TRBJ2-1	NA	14	TGTGCCTGGACCGGGGACTCCTCCTACAATGAGCAGTTCTTC	CAWTGDSSYNEQFF
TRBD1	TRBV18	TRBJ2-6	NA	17	TGTGCCAGCTCACCCGGGACAGGAGGCTCTGGGGCCAACGTCCTGACTTTC	CASSPGTGGSGANVLTF
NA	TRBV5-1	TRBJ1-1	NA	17	TGCGCCAGCAGCCTCATCTTCAGGGGCGGGCGGAACACTGAAGCTTTCTTT	CASSLIFRGGRNTEAFF
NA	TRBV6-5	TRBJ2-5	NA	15	TGTGCCACTCAGAGGGGGGCAGGGAGGGCAGAGACCCAGTACTTC	CATQRGAGRAETQYF
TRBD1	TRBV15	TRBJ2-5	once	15	TGTGCCACCAGCAGAGGGGACAGGGGGGAAGAGACCCAGTACTTC	CATSRGDRGEETQYF
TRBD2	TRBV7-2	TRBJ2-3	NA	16	TGTGCCAGCAGCTTAAGAATTAGCGGGATCGTGGATACGCAGTATTTT	CASSLRISGIVDTQYF
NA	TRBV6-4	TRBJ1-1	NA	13	TGTGCCAGCAGGTTGACAGTGAACACTGAAGCTTTCTTT	CASRLTVNTEAFF
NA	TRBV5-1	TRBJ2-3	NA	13	TGCGCCAGCAGCCCCGGGGGTGCAGATACGCAGTATTTT	CASSPGGADTQYF
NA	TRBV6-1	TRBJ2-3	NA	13	TGTGCCAGCAGTGAAGGGCTCTTAAATACGCAGTATTTT	CASSEGLLNTQYF
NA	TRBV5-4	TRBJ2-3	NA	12	TGTGCCAGCAGCTTTAACACAGATACGCAGTATTTT	CASSFNTDTQYF
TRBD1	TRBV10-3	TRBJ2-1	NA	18	TGTGCCATCAGTGGGGACAGGGCAAGCCCTAGCTCCTACAATGAGCAGTTCTTC	CAISGDRASPSSYNEQFF
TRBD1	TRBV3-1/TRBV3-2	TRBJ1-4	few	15	TGTGCCAGCGCTGGCAGGGGGTTGTCTAATGAAAAACTGTTTTTT	CASAGRGLSNEKLFF
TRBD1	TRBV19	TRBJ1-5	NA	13	TGTGCCAGTAGTATCGACAGGGCTCAGCCCCAGCATTTT	CASSIDRAQPQHF
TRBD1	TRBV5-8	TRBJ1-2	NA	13	TGTGCCAGCAGCGAAAGGACAGGCCGAGGCTACACCTTC	CASSERTGRGYTF
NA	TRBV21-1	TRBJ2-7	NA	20	TGTGCCAGCAGCAAGAACCCGCCGGGACAGTCTAGAAGTCCGCCCTACGAGCAGTACTTC	CASSKNPPGQSRSPPYEQYF
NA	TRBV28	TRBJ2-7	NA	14	TGTGCCAGCAGCCCCATGTCAGGGGCCTACGAGCAGTACTTC	CASSPMSGAYEQYF
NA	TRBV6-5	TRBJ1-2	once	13	TGTGCCAGCAGTCGCGCAGGGAACTATGGCTACACCTTC	CASSRAGNYGYTF
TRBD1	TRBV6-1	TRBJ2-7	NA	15	TGTGCCAGCAGTGAAACCGGGGACAGCTCCTACGAGCAGTACTTC	CASSETGDSSYEQYF
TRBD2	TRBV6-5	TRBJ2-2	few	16	TGTGCCAGCAGTTACCAACTAGCGGGGGTGACCGGGGAGCTGTTTTTT	CASSYQLAGVTGELFF
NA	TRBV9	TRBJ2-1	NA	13	TGTGCCAGCAGCGTAATGGGCACCCCCCAGCAGTTCTTC	CASSVMGTPQQFF
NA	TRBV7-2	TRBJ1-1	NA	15	TGTGCCAGCAGCCCAGCGGGCAGACTGAACACTGAAGCTTTCTTT	CASSPAGRLNTEAFF
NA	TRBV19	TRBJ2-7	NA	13	TGTGCCGCACTAGGGGGTGCCTCCTACGAGCAGTACTTC	CAALGGASYEQYF
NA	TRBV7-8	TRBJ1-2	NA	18	TGTGCCAGCAGCTTTCCAGGACAGTTCGCCTTACTAGGCTATGGCTACACCTTC	CASSFPGQFALLGYGYTF